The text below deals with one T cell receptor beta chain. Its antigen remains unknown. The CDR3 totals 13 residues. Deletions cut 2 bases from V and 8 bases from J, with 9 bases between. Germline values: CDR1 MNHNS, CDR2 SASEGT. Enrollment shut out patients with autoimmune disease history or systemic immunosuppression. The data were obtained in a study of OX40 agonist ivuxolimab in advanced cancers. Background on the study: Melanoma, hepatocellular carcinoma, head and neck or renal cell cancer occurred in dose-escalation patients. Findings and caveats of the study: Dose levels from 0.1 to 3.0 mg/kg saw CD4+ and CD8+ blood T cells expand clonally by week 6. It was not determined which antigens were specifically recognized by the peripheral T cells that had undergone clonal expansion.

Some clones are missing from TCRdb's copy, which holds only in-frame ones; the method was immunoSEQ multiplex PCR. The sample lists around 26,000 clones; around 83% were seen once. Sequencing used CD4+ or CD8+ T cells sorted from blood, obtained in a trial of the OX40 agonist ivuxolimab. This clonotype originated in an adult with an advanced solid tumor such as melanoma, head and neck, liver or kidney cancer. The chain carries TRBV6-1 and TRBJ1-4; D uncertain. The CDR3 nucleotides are TGTGCCAGCAGTGAATTGGCGGAGGAAAAACTGTTTTTT. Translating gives CASSELAEEKLFF.